This TCR beta chain was identified during a study of blood T cell repertoires in COVID-19. Study-wide context: Acute and convalescent COVID-19 samples came from the United States, Italy and Spain. Nucleic acid was either cDNA or gDNA, and it came from T cells, B-cell-depleted T cells, or PBMCs.

Trimming at V came to 7 bases and at J to 0 bases, leaving 15 bases not matched to a gene. The CDR3 has 19 amino acids. The germline V gene encodes CDR1 SEHNR and CDR2 FQNEAQ (reference sequence). In the source study's methods: Counts of nucleated cells, estimated from reference gene primer amplification, were obtained. The repertoire was sequenced with immunoSEQ multiplex PCR; TCRdb's copy has only in-frame clones and lacks some. Clone size and the V and J calls come from that table; the DNA yielded D and trimming. This sample has about 70,000 clones; approximately 86% occur once, and the top ten carry more than 10%.

The sample was peripheral blood. The clonotype originates from a human donor in a cohort sampled during active COVID-19. V is TRBV7-9 and J is TRBJ2-6; 7 nucleotides agree with TRBD1. CDR3 in DNA: TGTGCCAGCACCTCCCTAAAAAGGACAGGAAACTCTGGGGCCAACGTCCTGACTTTC. Translation gives CASTSLKRTGNSGANVLTF.